Shown below are 6 T cell receptor beta chains from a single sample sequenced in a study of T cells in women clearing cervical HPV infection. The method was immunoSEQ multiplex PCR; TCRdb's version includes in-frame clones alone and lacks a portion of them. This table lists roughly 34,000 clones. Sequencing was carried out using blood buffy coat. The receptors were sampled from a woman aged 18 to 75 with a cervical HPV16 infection that either progressed to CIN3+ or cleared (not recorded which).

About this clone: The read ends 3 residues shy of where the CDR3 ends; the end is completed using the germline J gene. This chain connects TRBV12-3 or TRBV12-4 to TRBJ2-5; TRBD2 aligns across 13 bases. V gave up 4 bases and J gave up 5 bases; unmatched junction bases: 10. This CDR3 has 17 amino acids. The DNA read from the CDR3 is TGTGCCAGCAGTTGGATACTACTAGCGGGGGGGAAGGAGACC. It encodes CASSWILLAGGKET. In full, the CDR3 reads CASSWILLAGGKETQYF.

About this clone itself: The missing CDR3 end, 3 residues past where the read stops, is filled in from the germline J gene. V usage is TRBV18 and J usage is TRBJ1-6; D possibly corresponds to TRBD1 (6 bases). Trimming stripped 4 bases from V and 6 bases from J, with 16 bases between. Germline V lookup: CDR1 KGHSH, CDR2 LQKENI. CDR3 length equals 16 residues. The CDR3 bases that were read are TGTGCCAGCTCACTACCGGGGGCAGGGGCTAATTCACCC. Amino acids: CASSLPGAGANSP. Given in full, the CDR3 is CASSLPGAGANSPLHF.

As for this clone: The read ends 3 residues shy of where the CDR3 ends; the end is completed using the germline J gene. This chain uses TRBV2 with TRBJ1-3, with a tentative D call TRBD1 (5 bases). CDR1 is SNHLY and CDR2 is FYNNEI in the germline V gene. Trimming pared 7 bases from V and 4 bases from J, leaving 14 bases between. The CDR3 is 14 amino acids. CDR3 in amino acids: CASNRGGGGNTIYF. Incomplete CDR3 DNA: TGTGCCAGCAATAGGGGAGGTGGGGGAAACACC.

Regarding this clone: Read data end 3 residues before the CDR3 end; the end is taken from the germline J gene. The V and J genes are TRBV20-1 and TRBJ2-1; D is perhaps TRBD2 (7 bases). The CDR3 extends over 17 amino acids. Germline CDR1 reads DFQATT; CDR2 reads SNEGSKA (reference sequence). V lost 3 bases and J 2 bases, leaving 20 bases between the germline ends. This chain's CDR3 is CSARVLGGGHTYNEQFF. The part of the CDR3 DNA that was read is TGCAGTGCTAGGGTACTTGGGGGGGGGCACACCTACAATGAG.

Regarding this clone: The DNA ends 3 residues before the CDR3 does, and the rest of the CDR3 is filled in from the germline J gene. This chain connects TRBV6-1 to TRBJ1-5, with D perhaps TRBD1 (6 bases). The ends were cut back, 1 base at V and 0 bases at J, with 19 bases in the middle. Germline values: CDR1 MNHNS, CDR2 SASEGT. The CDR3 runs 19 residues. The CDR3 bases that were read are TGTGCCAGCAGTGAAGAACGACAGGTGGCCTACTATAGCAATCAGCCC. It codes for CASSEERQVAYYSNQP. The whole CDR3 region reads CASSEERQVAYYSNQPQHF.

To note about this clone: From the germline J gene comes the end of the CDR3, since the read stops 3 residues before it. The chain combines TRBV20-1 with TRBJ2-1, with D possibly TRBD2 on 5 matching bases. Germline lookup yields CDR1 DFQATT and CDR2 SNEGSKA (reference sequence). The V end lost 4 bases, the J end lost 3 bases, and 7 bases lay between the germline ends. This CDR3 spans 12 amino acids. Partial CDR3 DNA: TGCAGTGCTATGGCGGGCTACAATGAG. This gives the protein CSAMAGYNE. The full CDR3 is CSAMAGYNEQFF.